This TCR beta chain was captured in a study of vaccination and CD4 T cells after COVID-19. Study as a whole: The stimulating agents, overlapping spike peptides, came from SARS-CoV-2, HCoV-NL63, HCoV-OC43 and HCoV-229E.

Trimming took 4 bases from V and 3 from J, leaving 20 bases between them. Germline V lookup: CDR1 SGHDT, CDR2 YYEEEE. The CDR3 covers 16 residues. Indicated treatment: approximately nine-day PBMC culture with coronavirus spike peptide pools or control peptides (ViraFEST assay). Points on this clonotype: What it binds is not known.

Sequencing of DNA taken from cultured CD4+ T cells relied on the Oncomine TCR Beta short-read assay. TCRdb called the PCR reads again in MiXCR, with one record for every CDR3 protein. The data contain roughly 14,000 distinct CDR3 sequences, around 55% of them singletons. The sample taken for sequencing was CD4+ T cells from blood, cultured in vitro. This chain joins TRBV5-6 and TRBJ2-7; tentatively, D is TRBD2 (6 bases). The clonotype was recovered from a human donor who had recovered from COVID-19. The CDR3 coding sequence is TGTGCCAGCAGCCCTCGGGGGAACGCCATGAGCTACGAGCAGTACTTC. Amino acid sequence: CASSPRGNAMSYEQYF.